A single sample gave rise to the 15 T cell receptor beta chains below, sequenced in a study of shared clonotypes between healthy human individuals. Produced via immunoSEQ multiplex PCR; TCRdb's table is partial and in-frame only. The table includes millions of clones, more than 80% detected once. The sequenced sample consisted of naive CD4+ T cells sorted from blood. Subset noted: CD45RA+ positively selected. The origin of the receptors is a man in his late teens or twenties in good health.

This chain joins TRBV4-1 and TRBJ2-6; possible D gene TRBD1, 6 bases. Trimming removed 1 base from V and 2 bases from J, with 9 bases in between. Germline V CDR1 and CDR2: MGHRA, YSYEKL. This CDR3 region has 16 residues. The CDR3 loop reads CASSQVPGAGANVLTF. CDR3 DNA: TGCGCCAGCAGCCAAGTCCCAGGGGCTGGGGCCAACGTCCTGACTTTC.

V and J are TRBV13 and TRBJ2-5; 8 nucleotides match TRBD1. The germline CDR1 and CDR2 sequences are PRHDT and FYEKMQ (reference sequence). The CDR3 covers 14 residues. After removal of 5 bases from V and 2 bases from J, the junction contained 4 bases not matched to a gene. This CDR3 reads CASSTRTGQETQYF. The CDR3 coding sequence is TGTGCCAGCAGCACTCGGACAGGGCAAGAGACCCAGTACTTC. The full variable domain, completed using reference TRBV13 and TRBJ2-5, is AAGVIQSPRHLIKEKRETATLKCYPIPRHDTVYWYQQGPGQDPQFLISFYEKMQSDKGSIPDRFSAQQFSDYHSELNMSSLELGDSALYFCASSTRTGQETQYFGPGTRLLVL.

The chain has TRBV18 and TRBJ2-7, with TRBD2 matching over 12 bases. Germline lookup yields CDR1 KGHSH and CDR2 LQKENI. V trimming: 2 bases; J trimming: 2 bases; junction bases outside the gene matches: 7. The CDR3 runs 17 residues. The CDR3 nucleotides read TGTGCCAGCTCACCAACCCCCACTAGCGGGGGGACCTACGAGCAGTACTTC. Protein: CASSPTPTSGGTYEQYF.

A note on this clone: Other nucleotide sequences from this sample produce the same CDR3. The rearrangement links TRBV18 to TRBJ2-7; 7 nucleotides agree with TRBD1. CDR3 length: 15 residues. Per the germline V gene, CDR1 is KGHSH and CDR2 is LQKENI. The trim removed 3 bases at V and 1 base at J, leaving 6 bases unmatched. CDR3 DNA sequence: TGTGCCAGCTCACCCGGACAGGTCCTTTCCTACGAGCAGTACTTC. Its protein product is CASSPGQVLSYEQYF.

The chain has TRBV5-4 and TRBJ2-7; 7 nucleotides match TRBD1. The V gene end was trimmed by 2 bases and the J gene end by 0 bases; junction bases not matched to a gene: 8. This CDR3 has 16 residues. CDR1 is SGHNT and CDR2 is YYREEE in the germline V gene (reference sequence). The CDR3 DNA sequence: TGTGCCAGCAGCTTAGGGGACAGAGTTCCCTCCTACGAGCAGTACTTC. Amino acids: CASSLGDRVPSYEQYF.

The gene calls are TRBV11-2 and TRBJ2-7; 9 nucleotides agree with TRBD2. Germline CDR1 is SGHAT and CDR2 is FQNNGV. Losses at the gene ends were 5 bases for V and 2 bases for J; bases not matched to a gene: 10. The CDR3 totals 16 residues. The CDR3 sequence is CASSLIAGGRAYEQYF. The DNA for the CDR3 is TGTGCCAGCAGCCTTATCGCGGGGGGGCGCGCCTACGAGCAGTACTTC.

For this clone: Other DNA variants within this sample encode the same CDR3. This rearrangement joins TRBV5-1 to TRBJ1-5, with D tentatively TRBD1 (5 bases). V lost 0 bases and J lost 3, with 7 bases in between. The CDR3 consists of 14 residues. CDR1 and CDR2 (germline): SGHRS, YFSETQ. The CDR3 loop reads CASSLEGANQPQHF. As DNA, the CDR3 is TGCGCCAGCAGCTTGGAAGGGGCCAATCAGCCCCAGCATTTT. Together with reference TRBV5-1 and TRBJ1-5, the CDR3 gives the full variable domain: KAGVTQTPRYLIKTRGQQVTLSCSPISGHRSVSWYQQTPGQGLQFLFEYFSETQRNKGNFPGRFSGRQFSNSRSEMNVSTLELGDSALYLCASSLEGANQPQHFGDGTRLSIL.

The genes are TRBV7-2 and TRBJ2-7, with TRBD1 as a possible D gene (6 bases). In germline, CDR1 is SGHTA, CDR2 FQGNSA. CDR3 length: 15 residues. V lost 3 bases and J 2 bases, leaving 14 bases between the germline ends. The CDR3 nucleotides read TGTGCCAGCAGCTTTGGCCGGGACAATACCTACGAGCAGTACTTC. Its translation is CASSFGRDNTYEQYF. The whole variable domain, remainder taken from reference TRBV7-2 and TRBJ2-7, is GAGVSQSPSNKVTEKGKDVELRCDPISGHTALYWYRQSLGQGLEFLIYFQGNSAPDKSGLPSDRFSAERTGGSVSTLTIQRTQQEDSAVYLCASSFGRDNTYEQYFGPGTRLTVT.

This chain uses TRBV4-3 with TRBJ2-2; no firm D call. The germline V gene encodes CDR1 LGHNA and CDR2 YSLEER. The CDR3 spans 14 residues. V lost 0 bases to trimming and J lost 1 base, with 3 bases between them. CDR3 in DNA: TGCGCCAGCAGCCAAGACGAGAACACCGGGGAGCTGTTTTTT. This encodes CASSQDENTGELFF.

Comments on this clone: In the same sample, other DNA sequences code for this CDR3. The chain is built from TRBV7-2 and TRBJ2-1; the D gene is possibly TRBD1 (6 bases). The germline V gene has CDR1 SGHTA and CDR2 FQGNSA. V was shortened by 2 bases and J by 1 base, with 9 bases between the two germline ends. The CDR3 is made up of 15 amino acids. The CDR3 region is CASSLSGASYNEQFF. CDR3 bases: TGTGCCAGCAGCTTATCAGGGGCTTCCTACAATGAGCAGTTCTTC. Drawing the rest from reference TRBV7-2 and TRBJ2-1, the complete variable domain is GAGVSQSPSNKVTEKGKDVELRCDPISGHTALYWYRQSLGQGLEFLIYFQGNSAPDKSGLPSDRFSAERTGGSVSTLTIQRTQQEDSAVYLCASSLSGASYNEQFFGPGTRLTVL.

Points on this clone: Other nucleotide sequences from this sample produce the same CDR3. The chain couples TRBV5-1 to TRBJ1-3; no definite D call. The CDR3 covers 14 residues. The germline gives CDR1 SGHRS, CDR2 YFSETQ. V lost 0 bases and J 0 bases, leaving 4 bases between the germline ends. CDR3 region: CASSLESSGNTIYF. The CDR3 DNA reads TGCGCCAGCAGCTTGGAATCCTCTGGAAACACCATATATTTT.

The CDR3 sequence: CAISRGSGGRGDTQYF. The CDR3 DNA is TGTGCCATCAGCCGCGGTAGCGGGGGGCGGGGAGATACGCAGTATTTT. The genes are TRBV10-3 and TRBJ2-3; TRBD2 matches 10 bases. CDR1 and CDR2 (germline): ENHRY, SYGVKD. The CDR3 covers 16 residues. Trimming at V came to 6 bases and at J to 5 bases, leaving 11 bases not matched to a gene.

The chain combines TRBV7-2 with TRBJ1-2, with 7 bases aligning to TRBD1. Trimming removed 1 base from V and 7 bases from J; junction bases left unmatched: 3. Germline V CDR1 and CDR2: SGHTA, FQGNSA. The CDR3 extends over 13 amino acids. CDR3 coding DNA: TGTGCCAGCAGCTTAGGCAGGGGGGGTGGCTACACCTTC. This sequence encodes CASSLGRGGGYTF.

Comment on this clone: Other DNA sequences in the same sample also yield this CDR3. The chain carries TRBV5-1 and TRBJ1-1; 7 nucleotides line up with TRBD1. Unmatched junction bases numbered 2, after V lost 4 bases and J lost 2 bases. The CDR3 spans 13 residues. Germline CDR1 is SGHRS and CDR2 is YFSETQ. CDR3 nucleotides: TGCGCCAGCAGCCGGGACAGAAACACTGAAGCTTTCTTT. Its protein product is CASSRDRNTEAFF.

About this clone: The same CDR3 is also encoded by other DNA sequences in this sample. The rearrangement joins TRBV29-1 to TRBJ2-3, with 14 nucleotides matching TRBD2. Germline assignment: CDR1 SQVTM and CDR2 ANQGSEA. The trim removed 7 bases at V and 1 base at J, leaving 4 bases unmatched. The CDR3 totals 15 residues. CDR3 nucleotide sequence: TGCAGCGCAACGGGACTAGCGGGAGGCACAGATACGCAGTATTTT. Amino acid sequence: CSATGLAGGTDTQYF.